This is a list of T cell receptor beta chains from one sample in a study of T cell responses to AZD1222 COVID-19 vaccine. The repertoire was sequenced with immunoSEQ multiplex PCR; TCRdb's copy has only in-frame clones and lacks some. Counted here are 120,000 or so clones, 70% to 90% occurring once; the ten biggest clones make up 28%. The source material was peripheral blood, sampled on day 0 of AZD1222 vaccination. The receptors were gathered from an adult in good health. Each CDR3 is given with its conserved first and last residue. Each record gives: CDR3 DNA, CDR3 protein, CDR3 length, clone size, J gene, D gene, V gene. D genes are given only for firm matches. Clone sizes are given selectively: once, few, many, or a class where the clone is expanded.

DNA: TGTGCCACAGGACAGTACAATGAGCAGTTCTTC
CDR3: CATGQYNEQFF
length: 11
size: NA
J: TRBJ2-1
D: NA
V: TRBV24-1

DNA: TGTGCCATCAGTGAGCCGGGACTGTCCTACGAGCAGTACTTC
CDR3: CAISEPGLSYEQYF
length: 14
size: NA
J: TRBJ2-7
D: NA
V: TRBV10-3

DNA: TGTGCCAGTAGCCCCGCGGGACTAAGGAGCGGGGAGCTGTTTTTT
CDR3: CASSPAGLRSGELFF
length: 15
size: few
J: TRBJ2-2
D: TRBD2
V: TRBV19

DNA: TGTGCCAGCAGCCCCGGGACTAGCGGGGGGCGCCTAGGGACCGGGGAGCTGTTTTTT
CDR3: CASSPGTSGGRLGTGELFF
length: 19
size: NA
J: TRBJ2-2
D: TRBD2
V: TRBV3-1/TRBV3-2

DNA: TGTGCCAGCACGGCAAACGGGAGGCGTAATTCACCCCTCCACTTT
CDR3: CASTANGRRNSPLHF
length: 15
size: once
J: TRBJ1-6
D: NA
V: TRBV2

DNA: TGTGCCAGCAGCATTCGACAGGGGTCTGGGGCCAACGTCCTGACTTTC
CDR3: CASSIRQGSGANVLTF
length: 16
size: NA
J: TRBJ2-6
D: TRBD1
V: TRBV9

DNA: TGTGCCATCAGTGAGTCGCCCTTCCTAGAGACCCAGTACTTC
CDR3: CAISESPFLETQYF
length: 14
size: NA
J: TRBJ2-5
D: NA
V: TRBV10-3

DNA: TGTGCCAGCAGCTTGAGACAGGGGGGACTGCGGGATGTCGGGGAGCTGTTTTTT
CDR3: CASSLRQGGLRDVGELFF
length: 18
size: NA
J: TRBJ2-2
D: TRBD1
V: TRBV7-9

DNA: TGTGCCAGCAGCTTATCATCGATTACTGGGGCCAACGTCCTGACTTTC
CDR3: CASSLSSITGANVLTF
length: 16
size: NA
J: TRBJ2-6
D: NA
V: TRBV5-5

DNA: TGTGCCACCAGCAGAGATTTACTGAACACTGAAGCTTTCTTT
CDR3: CATSRDLLNTEAFF
length: 14
size: few
J: TRBJ1-1
D: NA
V: TRBV15

DNA: TGTGCCAGCAATGTTGACGGCGGGAGCTACGAGCAGTACTTC
CDR3: CASNVDGGSYEQYF
length: 14
size: NA
J: TRBJ2-7
D: TRBD2
V: TRBV2

DNA: TGTGCCAGCAGCCAAGGGACAGGGGCCAGCTCTGGAAACACCATATATTTT
CDR3: CASSQGTGASSGNTIYF
length: 17
size: NA
J: TRBJ1-3
D: TRBD1
V: TRBV3-1/TRBV3-2

DNA: TGTGCCAGCAGTGAAGCTGAGCGGGGATCGCAGTATTTT
CDR3: CASSEAERGSQYF
length: 13
size: NA
J: TRBJ2-3
D: TRBD2
V: TRBV6-1

DNA: TGTGCCTGGAGTGCCCCTTACGAGCAGTACTTC
CDR3: CAWSAPYEQYF
length: 11
size: NA
J: TRBJ2-7
D: NA
V: TRBV30

DNA: TGCAGCGCGAGCCAAGCCGAGAACACTGAAGCTTTCTTT
CDR3: CSASQAENTEAFF
length: 13
size: NA
J: TRBJ1-1
D: NA
V: TRBV29-1

DNA: TGTGCCAGCAGTGAAGGAGACAGGGGGAGTCAGCCCCAGCATTTT
CDR3: CASSEGDRGSQPQHF
length: 15
size: NA
J: TRBJ1-5
D: TRBD1
V: TRBV25-1

DNA: TGTGCCAGCAGTTACGGGGCAGGGGCTGAAGCTTTCTTT
CDR3: CASSYGAGAEAFF
length: 13
size: NA
J: TRBJ1-1
D: NA
V: TRBV6-6

DNA: TGTGCCAGCAGCTTAGCACGGAGTAATGAAAAACTGTTTTTT
CDR3: CASSLARSNEKLFF
length: 14
size: NA
J: TRBJ1-4
D: NA
V: TRBV7-2